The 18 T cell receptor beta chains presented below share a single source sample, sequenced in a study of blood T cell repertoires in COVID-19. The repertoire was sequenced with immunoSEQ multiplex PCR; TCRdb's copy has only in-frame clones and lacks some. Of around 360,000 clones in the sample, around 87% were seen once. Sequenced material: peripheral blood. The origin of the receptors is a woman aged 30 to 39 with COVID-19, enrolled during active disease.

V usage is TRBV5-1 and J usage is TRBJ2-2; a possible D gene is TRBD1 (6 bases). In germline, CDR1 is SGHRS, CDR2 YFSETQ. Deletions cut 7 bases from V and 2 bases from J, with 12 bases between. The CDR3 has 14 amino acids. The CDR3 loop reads CASLRDINTGELFF. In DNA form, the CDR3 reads TGCGCCAGCCTTAGGGACATCAACACCGGGGAGCTGTTTTTT. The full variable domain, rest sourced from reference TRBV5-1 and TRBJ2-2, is KAGVTQTPRYLIKTRGQQVTLSCSPISGHRSVSWYQQTPGQGLQFLFEYFSETQRNKGNFPGRFSGRQFSNSRSEMNVSTLELGDSALYLCASLRDINTGELFFGEGSRLTVL.

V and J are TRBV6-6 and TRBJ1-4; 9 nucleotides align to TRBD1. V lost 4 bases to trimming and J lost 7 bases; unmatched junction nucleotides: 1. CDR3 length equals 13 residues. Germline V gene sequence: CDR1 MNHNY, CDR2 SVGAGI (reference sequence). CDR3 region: CASSSDRGEKLFF. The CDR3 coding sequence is TGTGCCAGCAGTTCGGACAGGGGTGAAAAACTGTTTTTT.

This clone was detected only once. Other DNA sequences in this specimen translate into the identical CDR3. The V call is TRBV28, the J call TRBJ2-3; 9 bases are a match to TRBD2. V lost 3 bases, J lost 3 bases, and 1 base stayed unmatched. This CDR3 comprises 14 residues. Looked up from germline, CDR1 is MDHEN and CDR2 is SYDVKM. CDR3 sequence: CASSFAGGTDTQYF. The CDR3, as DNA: TGTGCCAGCAGTTTTGCGGGAGGGACAGATACGCAGTATTTT.

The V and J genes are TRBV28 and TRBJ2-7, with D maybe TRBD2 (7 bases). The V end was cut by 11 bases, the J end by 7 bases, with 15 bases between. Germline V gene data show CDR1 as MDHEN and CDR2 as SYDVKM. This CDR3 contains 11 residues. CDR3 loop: CAHRGAGEQYF. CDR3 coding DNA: TGTGCCCACCGGGGGGCCGGAGAGCAGTACTTC.

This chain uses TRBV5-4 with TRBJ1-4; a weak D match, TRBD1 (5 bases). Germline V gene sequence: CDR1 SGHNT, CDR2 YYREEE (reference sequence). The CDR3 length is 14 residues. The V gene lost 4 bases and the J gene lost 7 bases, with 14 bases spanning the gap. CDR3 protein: CASSRAPGIEKLFF. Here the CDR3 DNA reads TGTGCCAGCAGCCGGGCCCCAGGGATTGAAAAACTGTTTTTT.

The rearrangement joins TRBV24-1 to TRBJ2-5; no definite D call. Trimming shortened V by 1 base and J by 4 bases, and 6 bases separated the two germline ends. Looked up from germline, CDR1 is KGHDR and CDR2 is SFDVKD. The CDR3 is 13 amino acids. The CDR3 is CATSDLTGETQYF. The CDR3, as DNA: TGTGCCACCAGTGATTTAACGGGAGAGACCCAGTACTTC.

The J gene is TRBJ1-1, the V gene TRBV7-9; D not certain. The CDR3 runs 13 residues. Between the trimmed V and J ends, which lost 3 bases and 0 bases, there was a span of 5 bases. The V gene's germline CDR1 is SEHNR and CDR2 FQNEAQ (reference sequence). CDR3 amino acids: CASSLSVNTEAFF. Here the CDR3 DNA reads TGTGCCAGCAGCTTGTCGGTGAACACTGAAGCTTTCTTT.

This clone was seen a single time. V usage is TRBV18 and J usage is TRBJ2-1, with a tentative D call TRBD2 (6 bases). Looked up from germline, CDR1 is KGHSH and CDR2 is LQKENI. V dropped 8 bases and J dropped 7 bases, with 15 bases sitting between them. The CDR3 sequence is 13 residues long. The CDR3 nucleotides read TGTGCCAGCGCAACTAGCCCCCCGAATGAGCAGTTCTTC. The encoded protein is CASATSPPNEQFF.

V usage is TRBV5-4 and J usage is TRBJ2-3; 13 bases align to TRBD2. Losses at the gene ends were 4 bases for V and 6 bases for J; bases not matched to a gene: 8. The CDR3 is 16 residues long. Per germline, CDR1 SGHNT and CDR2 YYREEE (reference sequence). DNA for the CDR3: TGTGCCAGCAGCCGGACTAGCGGGAGTAGAGGGGATACGCAGTATTTT. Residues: CASSRTSGSRGDTQYF. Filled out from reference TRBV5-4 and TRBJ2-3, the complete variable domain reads ETGVTQSPTHLIKTRGQQVTLRCSSQSGHNTVSWYQQALGQGPQFIFQYYREEENGRGNFPPRFSGLQFPNYSSELNVNALELDDSALYLCASSRTSGSRGDTQYFGPGTRLTVL.

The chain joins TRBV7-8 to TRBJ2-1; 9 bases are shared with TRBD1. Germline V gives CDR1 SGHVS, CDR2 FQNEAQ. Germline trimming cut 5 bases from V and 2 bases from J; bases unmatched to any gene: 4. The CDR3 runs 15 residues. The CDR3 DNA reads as TGTGCCAGCAGCCGGACAGGGGTTGCCTACAATGAGCAGTTCTTC. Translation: CASSRTGVAYNEQFF. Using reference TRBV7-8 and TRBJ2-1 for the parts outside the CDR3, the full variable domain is GAGVSQSPRYKVAKRGQDVALRCDPISGHVSLFWYQQALGQGPEFLTYFQNEAQLDKSGLPSDRFFAERPEGSVSTLKIQRTQQEDSAVYLCASSRTGVAYNEQFFGPGTRLTVL.

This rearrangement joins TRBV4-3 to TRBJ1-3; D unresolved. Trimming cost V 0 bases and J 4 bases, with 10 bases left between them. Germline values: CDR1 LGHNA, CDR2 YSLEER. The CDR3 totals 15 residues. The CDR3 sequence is CASSQDVSFGNTIYF. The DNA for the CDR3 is TGCGCCAGCAGCCAAGATGTGAGCTTCGGAAACACCATATATTTT.

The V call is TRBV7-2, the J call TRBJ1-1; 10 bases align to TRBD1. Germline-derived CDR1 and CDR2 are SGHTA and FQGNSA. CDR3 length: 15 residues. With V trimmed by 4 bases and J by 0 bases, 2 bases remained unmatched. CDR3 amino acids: CASSSGQGLNTEAFF. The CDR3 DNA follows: TGTGCCAGCAGCTCGGGACAGGGGCTGAACACTGAAGCTTTCTTT. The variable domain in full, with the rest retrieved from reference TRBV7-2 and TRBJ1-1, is GAGVSQSPSNKVTEKGKDVELRCDPISGHTALYWYRQSLGQGLEFLIYFQGNSAPDKSGLPSDRFSAERTGGSVSTLTIQRTQQEDSAVYLCASSSGQGLNTEAFFGQGTRLTVV.

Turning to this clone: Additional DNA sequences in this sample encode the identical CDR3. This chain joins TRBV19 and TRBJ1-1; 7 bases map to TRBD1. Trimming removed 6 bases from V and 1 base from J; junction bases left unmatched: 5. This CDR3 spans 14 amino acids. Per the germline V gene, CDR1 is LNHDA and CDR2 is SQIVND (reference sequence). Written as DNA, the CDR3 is TGTGCCAGTAGCACACGACAGGGGAACACTGAAGCTTTCTTT. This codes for CASSTRQGNTEAFF.

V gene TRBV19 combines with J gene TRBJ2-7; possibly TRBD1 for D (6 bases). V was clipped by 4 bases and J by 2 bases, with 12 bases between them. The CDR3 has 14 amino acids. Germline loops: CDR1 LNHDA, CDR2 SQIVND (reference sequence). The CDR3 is CASSSSTGPYEQYF. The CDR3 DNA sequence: TGTGCCAGTAGTAGCTCGACAGGACCCTACGAGCAGTACTTC. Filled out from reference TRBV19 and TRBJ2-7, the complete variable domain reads DGGITQSPKYLFRKEGQNVTLSCEQNLNHDAMYWYRQDPGQGLRLIYYSQIVNDFQKGDIAEGYSVSREKKESFPLTVTSAQKNPTAFYLCASSSSTGPYEQYFGPGTRLTVT.

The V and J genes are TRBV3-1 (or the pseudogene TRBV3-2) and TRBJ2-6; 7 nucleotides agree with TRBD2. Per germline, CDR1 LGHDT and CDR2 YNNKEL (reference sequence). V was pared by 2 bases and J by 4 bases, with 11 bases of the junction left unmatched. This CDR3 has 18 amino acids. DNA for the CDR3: TGTGCCAGCAGCCAATACAGTGGGGGAGGGGCCGGGGCCAACGTCCTGACTTTC. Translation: CASSQYSGGGAGANVLTF.

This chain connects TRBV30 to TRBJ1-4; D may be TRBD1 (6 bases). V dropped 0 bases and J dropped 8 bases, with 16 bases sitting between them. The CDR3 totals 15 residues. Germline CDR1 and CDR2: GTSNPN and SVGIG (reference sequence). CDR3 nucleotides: TGTGCCTGGAGTGTCGAACAGGGCGGCGGGGAAAAACTGTTTTTT. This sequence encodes CAWSVEQGGGEKLFF.

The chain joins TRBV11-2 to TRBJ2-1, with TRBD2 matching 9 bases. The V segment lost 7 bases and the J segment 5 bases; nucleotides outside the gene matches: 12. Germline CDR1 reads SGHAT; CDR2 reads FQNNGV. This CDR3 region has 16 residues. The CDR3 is CASIRGAGGPHNEQFF. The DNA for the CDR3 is TGTGCCAGCATCCGAGGGGCGGGAGGGCCTCACAATGAGCAGTTCTTC.

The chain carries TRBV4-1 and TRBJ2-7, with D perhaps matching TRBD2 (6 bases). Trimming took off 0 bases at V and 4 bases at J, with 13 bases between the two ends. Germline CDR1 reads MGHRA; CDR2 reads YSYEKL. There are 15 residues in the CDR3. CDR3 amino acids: CASSQDGSQRYEQYF. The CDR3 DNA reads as TGCGCCAGCAGCCAAGACGGGAGTCAGCGATACGAGCAGTACTTC.